These T cell receptor beta chains were read from a single sample in a study of blood T cell repertoires in COVID-19. Sequenced by immunoSEQ multiplex PCR; TCRdb stores in-frame clones only, minus some. Of 70,000 to 90,000 clones in the sample, around 80% were seen once. Sequencing was done on a sample of peripheral blood. These receptor sequences come from a man in his 70s with acute or convalescent COVID-19. The CDR3 runs from the conserved cysteine through the conserved F or W. The D gene is left open where the match is weak. The size entry is marked missing in some rows and otherwise reads once, few, many or a size class.

TRBV11-2	-	TRBJ1-2	TRBD1	TGTGCCAGCAGCTTAACAGGGGACTATGGCTACACCTTC	CASSLTGDYGYTF
TRBV29-1	few	TRBJ1-2	-	TGCAGCGTTGGGGGGGGGCCAGCTCACTATGGCTACACCTTC	CSVGGGPAHYGYTF
TRBV5-1	-	TRBJ2-7	TRBD2	TGCGCCAGCAGCTTGGGGTCCGCGGGGGGTTACGAGCAGTACTTC	CASSLGSAGGYEQYF
TRBV27	-	TRBJ1-6	TRBD1	TGTGCCAGCAGTTTCACAGGGGGCGGTAATTCACCCCTCCACTTT	CASSFTGGGNSPLHF
TRBV7-9	once	TRBJ1-5	TRBD1	TGTGCCAGCAGCACCCTGGGACAGGGGGAACAGCCCCAGCATTTT	CASSTLGQGEQPQHF
TRBV5-6	-	TRBJ2-3	TRBD1	TGTGCCAGCAGCAGGACAGGCTTTAGCACAGATACGCAGTATTTT	CASSRTGFSTDTQYF
TRBV25-1	-	TRBJ1-2	TRBD1	TGTGCCAGCAGTGAATGGGCAGGGACAGCTTATGGCTACACCTTC	CASSEWAGTAYGYTF
TRBV19	-	TRBJ1-2	-	TGTGCCAGTAGTGCCCTCCCAACGGTGACTGGTGGCTACACCTTC	CASSALPTVTGGYTF
TRBV5-4	-	TRBJ1-1	-	TGTGCCAGCAGCTTCCCTAGAAACACTGAAGCTTTCTTT	CASSFPRNTEAFF
TRBV5-4	-	TRBJ2-7	-	TGTGCCAGCAGTCTAGGGCAGGGGCCCTCCTACGAGCAGTACTTC	CASSLGQGPSYEQYF
TRBV28	-	TRBJ1-2	-	TGTGCCAGCAGTTTGGGCCTGCCTATTGGCTACACCTTC	CASSLGLPIGYTF
TRBV12-5	-	TRBJ1-2	-	TGTGCTAGTGGTTCGGGAGTCACCTATGGCTACACCTTC	CASGSGVTYGYTF
TRBV28	-	TRBJ1-4	TRBD1	TGTGCCAGCAGTTTACAAGGACAGGGGGAGGAAAAACTGTTTTTT	CASSLQGQGEEKLFF
TRBV28	few	TRBJ1-5	-	TGTGCCGCCAGGGAGGTCCTTGGCAATCAGCCCCAGCATTTT	CAAREVLGNQPQHF
TRBV11-2	-	TRBJ2-3	-	TGTGCCAGCAGCCAGGGCCCAGGCGATACGCAGTATTTT	CASSQGPGDTQYF
TRBV2	-	TRBJ2-1	-	TGTGCCAGTTCGCAGTACAATGAGCAGTTCTTC	CASSQYNEQFF
TRBV28	few	TRBJ2-3	-	TGTGCCAGCAGTTTAACGGCAGATACGCAGTATTTT	CASSLTADTQYF
TRBV27	-	TRBJ1-2	-	TGTGCCAGCAGTAGCAGGGTAGGCTATGGCTACACCTTC	CASSSRVGYGYTF
TRBV7-9	-	TRBJ2-3	TRBD2	TGTGCCAGCAGCGCACTAGCGGGGGCCCTCACAGATACGCAGTATTTT	CASSALAGALTDTQYF
TRBV4-1	-	TRBJ1-5	TRBD1	TGCGCCAGTAGTAACAGGGGCGATGGGAGTCAGCCCCAGCATTTT	CASSNRGDGSQPQHF
TRBV2	-	TRBJ1-2	-	TGTGCCAGCAGTGAACACAGGGATGGAGGCTACACCTTC	CASSEHRDGGYTF
TRBV7-9	few	TRBJ1-4	-	TGTGCCAGCAGCTTAGGGGTTACCGGCACGAACGGGGAAAAACTGTTTTTT	CASSLGVTGTNGEKLFF
TRBV6-5	-	TRBJ2-1	TRBD1	TGTGCTAGCAGCGGTTGGGACAGGGGCCACAATGAGCAGTTCTTC	CASSGWDRGHNEQFF
TRBV5-1	-	TRBJ2-3	TRBD1	TGCGCCAGCAGCTTTAAGACAGGGGCCACAGTTACGCAGTATTTT	CASSFKTGATVTQYF
TRBV9	-	TRBJ2-1	TRBD2	TGTGCCAGCAGCTTTAGCGGGGGCTCCTACAATGAGCAGTTCTTC	CASSFSGGSYNEQFF
TRBV28	-	TRBJ1-6	-	TGTGCCAGCAGTCCCCAGGGTACCTATAATTCACCCCTCCACTTT	CASSPQGTYNSPLHF
TRBV19	-	TRBJ1-1	TRBD1	TGTGCCAGCAAACGACAGGGAATGAACACTGAAGCTTTCTTT	CASKRQGMNTEAFF
TRBV4-1	-	TRBJ1-2	TRBD1	TGCGCCAGCAGCCAAGACTTGACAGGGTACGACTATGGCTACACCTTC	CASSQDLTGYDYGYTF
TRBV5-5	-	TRBJ1-2	-	TGTGCCAGCAGCTTGTCGGACACTGCTAGCTATGGCTACACCTTC	CASSLSDTASYGYTF
TRBV7-8	-	TRBJ2-5	TRBD2	TGTGCCAGCAGCCCCAGGACTAGCGGGGGACTTGAGACCCAGTACTTC	CASSPRTSGGLETQYF